One TCR beta chain is described in this entry. Its matching antigen is unknown. These data are taken from a study of tumor and adjacent non-tumor tissue in lung cancer. Study as a whole: Stage I to III disease affected 9 to 10 men and 5 women aged roughly 31 to 80. Around 4 million productive TCRbeta reads were obtained per sample on average. General study results and limits: In normal lung, the top 100 clones were significantly more dominant than in tumor. Compared with tumor, normal lung showed significantly lower TCR diversity.

The library came from three nested PCR rounds adapted from ARM-PCR protocols. Each CDR3 protein is one row after TCRdb ran MiXCR on the multiplex PCR reads. The profile shows more than 35,000 distinct CDR3 sequences, roughly 60% of them singletons. RNA was extracted from bulk tissue without any cell sorting. More than 3 cm separated this lung sample from the edge of the tumor. Germline CDR1 is LGHNA and CDR2 is YNFKEQ. V was cut by 0 bases and J by 12 bases, with 18 bases left in between. This CDR3 spans 15 amino acids. The receptor comes from a woman aged 40 to 49 with non-small cell lung cancer. Sample: distant non-tumor lung tissue. V and J are TRBV4-2 and TRBJ2-1, with no clear D. The CDR3 DNA follows: TGTGCCAGCAGCCAAGAGGACCGGATTAACAGTGTGCAGTTCTTC. Translated, it gives CASSQEDRINSVQFF.